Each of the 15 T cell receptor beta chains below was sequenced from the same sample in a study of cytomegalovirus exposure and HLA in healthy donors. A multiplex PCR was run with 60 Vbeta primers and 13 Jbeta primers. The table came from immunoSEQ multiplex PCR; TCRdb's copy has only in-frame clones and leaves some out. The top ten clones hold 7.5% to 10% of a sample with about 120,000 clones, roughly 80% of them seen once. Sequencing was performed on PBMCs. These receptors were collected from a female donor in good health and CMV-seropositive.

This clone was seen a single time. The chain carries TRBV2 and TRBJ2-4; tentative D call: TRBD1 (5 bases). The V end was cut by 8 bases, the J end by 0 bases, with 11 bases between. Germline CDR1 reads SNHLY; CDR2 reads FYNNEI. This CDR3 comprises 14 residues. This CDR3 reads CASATTEAKNIQYF. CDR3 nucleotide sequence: TGTGCCAGCGCAACGACAGAAGCCAAAAACATTCAGTACTTC.

The CDR3 is CASSEVVSGGYNEQFF. The CDR3 DNA follows: TGTGCCAGCAGTGAAGTAGTGAGCGGGGGTTACAATGAGCAGTTCTTC. This chain connects TRBV6-1 to TRBJ2-1, with 8 bases matching TRBD2. CDR1 is MNHNS, CDR2 SASEGT, per germline. J was trimmed by 4 bases and V by 1 base; bases with no gene match: 6. The CDR3 sequence is 16 residues long.

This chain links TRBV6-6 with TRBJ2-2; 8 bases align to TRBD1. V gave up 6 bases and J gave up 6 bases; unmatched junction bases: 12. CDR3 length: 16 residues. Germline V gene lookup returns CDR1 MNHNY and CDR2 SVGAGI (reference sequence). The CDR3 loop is CASSTLGQGAAGELFF. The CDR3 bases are TGTGCCAGCAGCACCCTGGGGCAGGGGGCGGCCGGGGAGCTGTTTTTT.

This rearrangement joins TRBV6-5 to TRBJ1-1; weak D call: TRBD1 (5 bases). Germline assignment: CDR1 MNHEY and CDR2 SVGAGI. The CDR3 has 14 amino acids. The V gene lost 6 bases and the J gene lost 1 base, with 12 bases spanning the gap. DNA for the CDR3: TGTGCCAGCAGAAATCAGGGTGGGAACACTGAAGCTTTCTTT. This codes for CASRNQGGNTEAFF.

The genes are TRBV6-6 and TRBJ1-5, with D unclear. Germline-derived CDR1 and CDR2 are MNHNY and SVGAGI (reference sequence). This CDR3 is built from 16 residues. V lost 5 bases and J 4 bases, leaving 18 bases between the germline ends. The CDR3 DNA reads TGTGCCAGCAGTCCCCGACCCAGGACGGGAAATCAGCCCCAGCATTTT. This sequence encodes CASSPRPRTGNQPQHF.

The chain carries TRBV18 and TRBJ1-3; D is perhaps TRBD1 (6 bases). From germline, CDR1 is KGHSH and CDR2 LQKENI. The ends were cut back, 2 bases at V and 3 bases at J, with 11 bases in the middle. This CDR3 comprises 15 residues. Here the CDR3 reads CASSPNRVDGNTIYF. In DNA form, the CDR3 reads TGTGCCAGCTCACCAAACAGGGTTGATGGAAACACCATATATTTT.

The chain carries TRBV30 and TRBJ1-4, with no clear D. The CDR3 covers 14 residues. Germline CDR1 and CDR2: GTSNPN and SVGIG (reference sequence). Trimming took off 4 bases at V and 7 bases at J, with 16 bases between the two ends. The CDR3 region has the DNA TGTGCCTGGACGCCAGCCCCTGGGAGTGAAAAACTGTTTTTT. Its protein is CAWTPAPGSEKLFF.

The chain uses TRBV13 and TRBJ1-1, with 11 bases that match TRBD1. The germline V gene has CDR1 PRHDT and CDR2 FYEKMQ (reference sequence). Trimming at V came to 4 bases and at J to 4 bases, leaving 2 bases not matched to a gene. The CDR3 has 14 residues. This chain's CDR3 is CASSWGTGGTEAFF. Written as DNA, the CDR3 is TGTGCCAGCAGCTGGGGGACAGGGGGCACTGAAGCTTTCTTT.

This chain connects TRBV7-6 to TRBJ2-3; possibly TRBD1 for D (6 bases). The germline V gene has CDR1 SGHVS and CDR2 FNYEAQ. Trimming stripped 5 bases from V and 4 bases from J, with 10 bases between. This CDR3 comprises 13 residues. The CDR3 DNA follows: TGTGCCAGCAGCCAGGGGACCCCAGATACGCAGTATTTT. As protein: CASSQGTPDTQYF.

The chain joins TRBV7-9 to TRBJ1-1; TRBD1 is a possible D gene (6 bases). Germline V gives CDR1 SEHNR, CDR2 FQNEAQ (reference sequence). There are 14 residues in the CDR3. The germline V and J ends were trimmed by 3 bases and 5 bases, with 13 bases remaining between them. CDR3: CASSLVERGTEAFF. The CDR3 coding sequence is TGTGCCAGCAGCTTGGTAGAAAGGGGGACTGAAGCTTTCTTT.

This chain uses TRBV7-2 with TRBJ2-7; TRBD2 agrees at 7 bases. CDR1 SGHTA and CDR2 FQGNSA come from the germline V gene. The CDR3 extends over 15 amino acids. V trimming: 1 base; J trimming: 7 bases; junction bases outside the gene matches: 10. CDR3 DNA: TGTGCCAGCAGCTTAGACCGAGCGGGGCAGAGGGAGCAGTACTTC. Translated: CASSLDRAGQREQYF.

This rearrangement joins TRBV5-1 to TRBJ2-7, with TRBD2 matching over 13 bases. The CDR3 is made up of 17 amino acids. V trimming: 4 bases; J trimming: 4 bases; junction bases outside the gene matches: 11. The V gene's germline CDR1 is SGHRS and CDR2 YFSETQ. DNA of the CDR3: TGCGCCAGCAGCACCCGACTAGCGGGGGGTTACGGGTACGAGCAGTACTTC. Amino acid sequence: CASSTRLAGGYGYEQYF.

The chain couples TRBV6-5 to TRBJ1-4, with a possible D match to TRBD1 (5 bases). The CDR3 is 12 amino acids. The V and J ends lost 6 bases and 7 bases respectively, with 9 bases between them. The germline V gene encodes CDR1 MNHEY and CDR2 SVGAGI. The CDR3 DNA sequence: TGTGCCAGCAGGGGTGACAGTGAAAAACTGTTTTTT. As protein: CASRGDSEKLFF.

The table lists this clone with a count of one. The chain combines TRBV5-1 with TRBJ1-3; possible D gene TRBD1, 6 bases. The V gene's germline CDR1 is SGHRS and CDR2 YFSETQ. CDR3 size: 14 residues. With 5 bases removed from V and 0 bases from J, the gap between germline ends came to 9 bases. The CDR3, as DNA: TGCGCCAGCAGAGGGGACATCTCTGGAAACACCATATATTTT. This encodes CASRGDISGNTIYF.

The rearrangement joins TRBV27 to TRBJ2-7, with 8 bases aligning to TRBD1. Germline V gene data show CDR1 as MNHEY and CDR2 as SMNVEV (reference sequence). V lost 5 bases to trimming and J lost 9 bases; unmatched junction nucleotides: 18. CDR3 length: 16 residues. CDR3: CASSGFQGARGFGQYF. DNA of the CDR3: TGTGCCAGCAGTGGGTTCCAGGGGGCCAGGGGCTTTGGGCAGTACTTC.